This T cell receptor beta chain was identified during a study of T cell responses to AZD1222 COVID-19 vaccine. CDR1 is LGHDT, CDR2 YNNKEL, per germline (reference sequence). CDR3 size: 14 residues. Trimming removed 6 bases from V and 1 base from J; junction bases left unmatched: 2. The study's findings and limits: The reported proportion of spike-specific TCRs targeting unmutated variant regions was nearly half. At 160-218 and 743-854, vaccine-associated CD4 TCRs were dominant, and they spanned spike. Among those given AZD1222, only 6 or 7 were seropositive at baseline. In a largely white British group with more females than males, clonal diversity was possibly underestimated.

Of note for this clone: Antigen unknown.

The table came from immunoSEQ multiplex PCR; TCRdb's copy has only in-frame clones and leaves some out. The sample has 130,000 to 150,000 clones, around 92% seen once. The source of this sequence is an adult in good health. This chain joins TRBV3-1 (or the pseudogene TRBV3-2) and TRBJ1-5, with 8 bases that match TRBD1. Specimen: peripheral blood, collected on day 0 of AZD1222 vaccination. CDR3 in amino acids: CASSRQGSNQPQHF. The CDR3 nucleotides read TGTGCCAGCAGTCGACAGGGGAGCAATCAGCCCCAGCATTTT.